Following are 20 T cell receptor beta chains from one sample sequenced in a study of T cells after posttransplantation cyclophosphamide. The assay was immunoSEQ multiplex PCR, and TCRdb's table has in-frame clones only and misses some. The repertoire holds 25,000 to 35,000 clones, with approximately 90% as singletons. The specimen was PBMCs. These receptors were collected from a woman in her 40s with a blood cancer, CMV-positive, and with a related stem cell donor.

This sequence joins TRBV19 and TRBJ2-7; tentative D call: TRBD1 (6 bases). This CDR3 has 15 amino acids. CDR1 is LNHDA and CDR2 is SQIVND in the germline V gene (reference sequence). V lost 1 base and J lost 3, with 13 bases in between. CDR3 residues: CASSIVVGTLYEQYF. CDR3 in DNA: TGTGCCAGTAGTATAGTGGTCGGGACACTCTACGAGCAGTACTTC.

Note on this clone: The same CDR3 can be traced to other DNA sequences in this sample. The chain combines TRBV4-1 with TRBJ1-5; no definite D call. In germline, CDR1 is MGHRA, CDR2 YSYEKL. The CDR3 is 15 amino acids. The germline V and J ends were trimmed by 3 bases and 0 bases, with 9 bases remaining between them. The CDR3 loop reads CASSQVENSNQPQHF. CDR3 nucleotides: TGCGCCAGCAGCCAGGTGGAGAATAGCAATCAGCCCCAGCATTTT.

The chain links TRBV9 to TRBJ2-2; 10 positions agree with TRBD2. The length of the CDR3 is 16 residues. Trimming removed 1 base from V and 4 bases from J; junction bases left unmatched: 4. Germline CDR1 and CDR2: SGDLS and YYNGEE. The CDR3 region is CASSVFSGGLTGELFF. The CDR3 region has the DNA TGTGCCAGCAGCGTATTTAGCGGGGGGCTCACCGGGGAGCTGTTTTTT.

This clone has a handful of counts. This chain connects TRBV19 to TRBJ1-6, with D possibly being TRBD1 (5 bases). The length of the CDR3 is 15 residues. Germline V gives CDR1 LNHDA, CDR2 SQIVND (reference sequence). The V gene lost 3 bases and the J gene lost 10 bases, with 16 bases spanning the gap. In nucleotides, the CDR3 is TGTGCCAGTAGTATGGGCTCGGGGGTATGGTCACCCCTCCACTTT. It is translated as CASSMGSGVWSPLHF.

The rearrangement uses TRBV7-6 and TRBJ1-2; 10 bases agree with TRBD1. Trimming removed 4 bases from V and 2 bases from J; junction bases left unmatched: 7. CDR1 SGHVS and CDR2 FNYEAQ come from the germline V gene. The CDR3 covers 16 residues. In nucleotides, the CDR3 is TGTGCCAGCAGCTCCGGGTGGGGACAGGGGAACTATGGCTACACCTTC. Encoded protein: CASSSGWGQGNYGYTF.

V gene TRBV5-4 combines with J gene TRBJ2-1, with a weak D call TRBD1 (5 bases). The germline V and J ends were trimmed by 1 base and 5 bases, with 13 bases remaining between them. The CDR3 runs to 15 residues. Germline V gene sequence: CDR1 SGHNT, CDR2 YYREEE (reference sequence). CDR3 coding DNA: TGTGCCAGCAGCTTGTTGTGGGGCTGGGACAATGAGCAGTTCTTC. This translates into CASSLLWGWDNEQFF.

The V and J genes are TRBV13 and TRBJ1-2; D might be TRBD1 (5 bases). Trimming pared 2 bases from V and 4 bases from J, leaving 23 bases between. The CDR3 has 18 residues. Germline CDR1 reads PRHDT; CDR2 reads FYEKMQ (reference sequence). CDR3 loop: CASSLSSWGREVTYGYTF. In DNA, the CDR3 is TGTGCCAGCAGCTTATCCTCCTGGGGCAGGGAGGTTACCTATGGCTACACCTTC.

V usage is TRBV2 and J usage is TRBJ2-3, with D possibly TRBD2 on 5 matching bases. CDR1 is SNHLY and CDR2 is FYNNEI in the germline V gene. Trimming shortened V by 7 bases and J by 0 bases, and 11 bases separated the two germline ends. The CDR3 length is 14 residues. CDR3 coding DNA: TGTGCCAGCAAGGAGGAGGCTAGCACAGATACGCAGTATTTT. It codes for CASKEEASTDTQYF.

The rearrangement links TRBV7-6 to TRBJ2-7; perhaps TRBD1 as D (6 bases). The CDR3 is made up of 17 amino acids. Trimming took 5 bases from V and 1 from J, leaving 21 bases between them. Germline V gene data show CDR1 as SGHVS and CDR2 as FNYEAQ. Here the CDR3 DNA reads TGTGCCAGCAGCGCAGAGTCCCCCAGGGGTGATTCCTACGAGCAGTACTTC. Translation gives CASSAESPRGDSYEQYF. Filled out from reference TRBV7-6 and TRBJ2-7, the complete variable domain reads GAGVSQSPRYKVTKRGQDVALRCDPISGHVSLYWYRQALGQGPEFLTYFNYEAQQDKSGLPNDRFSAERPEGSISTLTIQRTEQRDSAMYRCASSAESPRGDSYEQYFGPGTRLTVT.

V is TRBV5-6 and J is TRBJ2-7, with a weak D call TRBD1 (5 bases). The V gene lost 4 bases and the J gene lost 1 base, with 9 bases spanning the gap. CDR1 SGHDT and CDR2 YYEEEE come from the germline V gene. This CDR3 has 13 amino acids. The CDR3 DNA reads as TGTGCCAGCAGCCCCCAGGGTTCCTACGAGCAGTACTTC. This translates into CASSPQGSYEQYF. The full variable domain, with the rest looked up from reference TRBV5-6 and TRBJ2-7, is DAGVTQSPTHLIKTRGQQVTLRCSPKSGHDTVSWYQQALGQGPQFIFQYYEEEERQRGNFPDRFSGHQFPNYSSELNVNALLLGDSALYLCASSPQGSYEQYFGPGTRLTVT.

This sequence joins TRBV28 and TRBJ1-3; TRBD1 matches at 10 bases. The germline V gene has CDR1 MDHEN and CDR2 SYDVKM. The CDR3 is made up of 16 amino acids. V was pared by 5 bases and J by 2 bases, with 6 bases of the junction left unmatched. As DNA, the CDR3 is TGTGCCAGCAGTGCGACAGGGGGCGCGACTGGAAACACCATATATTTT. This codes for CASSATGGATGNTIYF.

The gene calls are TRBV19 and TRBJ1-1; no reliable D call. This CDR3 is built from 14 residues. Trimming took off 3 bases at V and 1 base at J, with 9 bases between the two ends. CDR1 LNHDA and CDR2 SQIVND come from the germline V gene (reference sequence). The CDR3 loop is CASSIGLANTEAFF. In DNA, the CDR3 is TGTGCCAGTAGTATCGGGTTGGCGAACACTGAAGCTTTCTTT.

The chain links TRBV27 to TRBJ2-1; weak D call: TRBD1 (5 bases). The germline V and J ends were trimmed by 2 bases and 5 bases, with 16 bases remaining between them. The germline V gene has CDR1 MNHEY and CDR2 SMNVEV (reference sequence). The CDR3 runs to 16 residues. CDR3 DNA: TGTGCCAGCAGTTTACAGGGTGGCAAAATTGACAATGAGCAGTTCTTC. Residues: CASSLQGGKIDNEQFF.

The chain joins TRBV6-5 to TRBJ1-4; D uncertain. Germline CDR1 is MNHEY and CDR2 is SVGAGI. This CDR3 region has 14 residues. V was clipped by 5 bases and J by 4 bases, with 11 bases between them. The CDR3 sequence: CASSPRGVNEKLFF. For the CDR3, the DNA is TGTGCCAGCAGTCCCCGTGGAGTTAATGAAAAACTGTTTTTT.

A single count supports this clone. The chain links TRBV19 to TRBJ2-5; D may be TRBD1 (6 bases). Judging by the DNA end, TRBJ2-7 fits better; the J call may be wrong. The V gene's germline CDR1 is LNHDA and CDR2 SQIVND (reference sequence). CDR3 size: 13 residues. CDR3 protein: CASSLYRDYEQYF. In nucleotides, the CDR3 is TGTGCCAGTAGTCTCTACAGGGACTACGAGCAGTACTTC.

The rearrangement joins TRBV25-1 to TRBJ1-4, with D perhaps matching TRBD1 (6 bases). The CDR3 covers 15 residues. Trimming stripped 5 bases from V and 4 bases from J, with 14 bases between. The germline CDR1 and CDR2 sequences are MGHDK and SYGVNS. CDR3 nucleotide sequence: TGTGCCAGCAGTTCCCGACAGGCGGGTAATGAAAAACTGTTTTTT. Amino acids: CASSSRQAGNEKLFF.

This clone was counted once. The chain is built from TRBV7-2 and TRBJ1-1; 10 positions agree with TRBD1. The CDR3 totals 14 residues. CDR1 and CDR2 (germline): SGHTA, FQGNSA. V shed 6 bases and J 3 bases; nucleotides not matched to a gene: 4. The CDR3 region has the DNA TGTGCCAGCAGGCGACAGGGGGCCGACACTGAAGCTTTCTTT. Amino acids: CASRRQGADTEAFF.

V usage is TRBV11-2 and J usage is TRBJ2-6, with D tentatively TRBD2 (5 bases). Germline V lookup: CDR1 SGHAT, CDR2 FQNNGV. V shed 1 base and J shed 4 bases, with 8 bases lying between them. There are 15 residues in the CDR3. The CDR3 coding sequence is TGTGCCAGCAGCTTAGGAGCGGCAGGGGCCAACGTCCTGACTTTC. It yields the protein CASSLGAAGANVLTF.

The chain recombines TRBV7-9 with TRBJ2-1; 7 nucleotides match TRBD1. Germline V gene data show CDR1 as SEHNR and CDR2 as FQNEAQ (reference sequence). The CDR3 runs to 16 residues. Unmatched junction bases numbered 7, after V lost 5 bases and J lost 0 bases. In DNA form, the CDR3 reads TGTGCCAGCAGCAGTCTTAGGGGGCCCTCCTACAATGAGCAGTTCTTC. The encoded protein is CASSSLRGPSYNEQFF.

The chain links TRBV4-3 to TRBJ2-2; D is undetermined. CDR1 and CDR2 from the germline V gene are LGHNA and YSLEER. The CDR3 totals 15 residues. V lost 4 bases to trimming and J lost 0 bases, with 9 bases between them. CDR3 residues: CASSLHQTNTGELFF. CDR3 DNA sequence: TGCGCCAGCAGCCTACACCAAACGAACACCGGGGAGCTGTTTTTT.